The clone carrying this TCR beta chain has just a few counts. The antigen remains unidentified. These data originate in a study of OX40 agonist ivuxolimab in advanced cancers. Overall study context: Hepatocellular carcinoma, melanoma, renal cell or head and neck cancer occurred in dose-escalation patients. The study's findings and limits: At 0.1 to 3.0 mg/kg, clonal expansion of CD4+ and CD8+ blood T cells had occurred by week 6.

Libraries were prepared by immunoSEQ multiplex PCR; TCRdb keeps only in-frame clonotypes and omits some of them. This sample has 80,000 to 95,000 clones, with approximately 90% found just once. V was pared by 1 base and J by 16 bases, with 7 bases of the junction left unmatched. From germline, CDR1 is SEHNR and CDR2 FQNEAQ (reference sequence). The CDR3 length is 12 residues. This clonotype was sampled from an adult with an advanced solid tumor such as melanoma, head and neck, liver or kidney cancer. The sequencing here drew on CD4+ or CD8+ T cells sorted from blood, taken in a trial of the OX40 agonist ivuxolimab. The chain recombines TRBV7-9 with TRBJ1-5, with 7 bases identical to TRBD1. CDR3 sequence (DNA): TGTGCCAGCAGCTTAGTGGCGGGGACAGTACATTTT. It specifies CASSLVAGTVHF.